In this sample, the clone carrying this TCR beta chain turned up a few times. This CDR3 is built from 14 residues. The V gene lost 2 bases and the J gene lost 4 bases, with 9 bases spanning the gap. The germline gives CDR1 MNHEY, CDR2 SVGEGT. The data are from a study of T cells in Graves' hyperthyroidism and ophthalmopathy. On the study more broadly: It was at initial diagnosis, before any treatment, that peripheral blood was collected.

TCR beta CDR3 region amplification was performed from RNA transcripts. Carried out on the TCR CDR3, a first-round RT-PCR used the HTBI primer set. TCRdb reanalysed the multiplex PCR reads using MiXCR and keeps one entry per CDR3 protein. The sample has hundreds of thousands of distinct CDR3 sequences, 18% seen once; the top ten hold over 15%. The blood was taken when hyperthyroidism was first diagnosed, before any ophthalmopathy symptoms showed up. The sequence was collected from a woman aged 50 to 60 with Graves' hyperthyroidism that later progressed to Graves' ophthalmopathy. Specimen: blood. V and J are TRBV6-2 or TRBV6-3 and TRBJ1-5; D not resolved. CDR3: CASSYETVNQPQHF. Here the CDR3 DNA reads TGTGCCAGCAGTTACGAAACAGTGAATCAGCCCCAGCATTTT.